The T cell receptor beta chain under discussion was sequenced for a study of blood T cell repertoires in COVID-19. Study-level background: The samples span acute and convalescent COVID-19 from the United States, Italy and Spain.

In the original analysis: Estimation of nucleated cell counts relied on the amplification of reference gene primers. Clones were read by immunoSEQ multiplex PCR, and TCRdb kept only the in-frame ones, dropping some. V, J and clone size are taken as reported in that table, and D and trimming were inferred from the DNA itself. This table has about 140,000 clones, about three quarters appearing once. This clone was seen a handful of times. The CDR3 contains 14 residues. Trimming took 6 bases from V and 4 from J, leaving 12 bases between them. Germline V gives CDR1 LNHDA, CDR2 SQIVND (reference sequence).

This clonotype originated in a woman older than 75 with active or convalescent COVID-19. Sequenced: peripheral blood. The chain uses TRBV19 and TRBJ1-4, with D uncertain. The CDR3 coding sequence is TGTGCCAGTAGGCGCCAAGTAGATAATGAAAAACTGTTTTTT. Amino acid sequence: CASRRQVDNEKLFF.